In this sample, the clone carrying this T cell receptor (beta chain) turned up once. What it binds is unknown. The same CDR3 can be traced to other DNA sequences in this sample. Primers: 60 Vbeta forward and 13 Jbeta reverse. TCRdb's table, derived via immunoSEQ multiplex PCR, lists solely in-frame clones and lacks some. This repertoire shows over 100,000 clones, around 80% found once; its top ten account for 22%. The CDR3 has 16 residues. Trimming left V 4 bases short and J 0 bases short, with 14 bases between. The germline CDR1 and CDR2 sequences are SGHRS and YFSETQ. These data come from a study of cytomegalovirus exposure and HLA in healthy donors. Study results and caveats: TCR beta sequences reportedly predicted most subjects' HLA-A and HLA-B alleles accurately. Common viral pathogens were later found to be apparently linked to several of the most significant clusters. Sequencing depth roughly uniform across donors was assumed in presence/absence analyses.

The V call is TRBV5-1, the J call TRBJ1-3; possible D gene TRBD1, 5 bases. This receptor was identified in a man younger than 40 in good health and CMV-seropositive. The sample consisted of PBMCs. CDR3 coding DNA: TGCGCCAGCAGCCCGGGACTCCCAAGCTCTGGAAACACCATATATTTT. This translates into CASSPGLPSSGNTIYF.